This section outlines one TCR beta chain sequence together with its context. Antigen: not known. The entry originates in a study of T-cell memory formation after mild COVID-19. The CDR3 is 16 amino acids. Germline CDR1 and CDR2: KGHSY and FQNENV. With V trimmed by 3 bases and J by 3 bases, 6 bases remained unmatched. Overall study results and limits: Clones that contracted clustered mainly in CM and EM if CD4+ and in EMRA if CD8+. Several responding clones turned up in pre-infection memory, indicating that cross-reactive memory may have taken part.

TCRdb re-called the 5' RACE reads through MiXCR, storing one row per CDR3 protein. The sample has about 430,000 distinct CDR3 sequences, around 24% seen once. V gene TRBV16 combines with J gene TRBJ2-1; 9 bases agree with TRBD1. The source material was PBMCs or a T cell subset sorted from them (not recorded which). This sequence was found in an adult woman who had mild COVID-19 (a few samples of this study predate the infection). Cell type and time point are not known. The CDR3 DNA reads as TGTGCCAGCAGCCAGTTGGGACAGGGAGGCTACAATGAGCAGTTCTTC. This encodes CASSQLGQGGYNEQFF.